A single TCR beta chain is shown here with its context. The same CDR3 also results from other DNA sequences found in this sample. TCRdb keeps only in-frame clones here, not all; method: immunoSEQ multiplex PCR. Among about 2.3 million clones listed, 85% to 95% were seen once. The sample comes from a study of shared clonotypes between healthy human individuals. Looked up from germline, CDR1 is KGHSH and CDR2 is LQKENI. CDR3 length: 13 residues. V shed 3 bases and J shed 5 bases, with 8 bases lying between them. The rearrangement joins TRBV18 to TRBJ2-1, with D possibly TRBD1 on 6 matching bases. The sequencing input was naive CD4+ T cells from PBMCs. Subset noted: CD45RA+ positively selected. This clonotype was sampled from a man aged 18 to 29 in good health. Some clones in this sample may be carry-over from other donors' samples. The CDR3 here is CASSPRQDNEQFF. In DNA, the CDR3 is TGTGCCAGCTCACCTCGACAGGACAATGAGCAGTTCTTC.